There are a few counts of the clone carrying this TCR beta chain. The antigen is unknown. These data are taken from a study of human T cells and chemical hapten exposure. Background on the study: An area of 2 cm by approximately 2 cm on upper inner arm skin received 2% DPC for sensitization. Diphenylcyclopropenone doses were given weekly to the scalps of patients across the approximately 22-week study.

Time point described: patch test 1, 2 weeks after DPC sensitization. Stated treatment: therapeutic diphenylcyclopropenone sensitization with weekly scalp DPC. Unique molecular identifiers were affixed to discrete cDNA molecules within the library. TCRdb processed the RACE reads anew with MiXCR; each CDR3 protein has one entry. The data hold 180,000 or so distinct CDR3 sequences, with more than 14% observed a single time. The CDR3 contains 13 residues. Germline V gene sequence: CDR1 MDHEN, CDR2 SYDVKM. Trimming removed 4 bases from V and 13 bases from J, with 19 bases in between. Study findings and constraints: Versus controls, expanded TCRs had significantly more large CDR3 similarity clusters.

The chain couples TRBV28 to TRBJ1-1; maybe TRBD1 (6 bases). The source material was whole blood, sampled in connection with sensitization to the hapten diphenylcyclopropenone (DPC). The receptor's source is a young woman with alopecia areata. Some clones in this sample may be carry-over from other donors' samples. The CDR3 here is CASSSYWAQGVFF. In nucleotides, the CDR3 is TGTGCCAGCAGTTCCTACTGGGCACAGGGAGTTTTCTTT.